A single sample gave rise to the 2 T cell receptor beta chains below, sequenced in a study of brain T cells in children with intractable seizures. The sample's time point: blood from clinic visit 5 months post-surgery; TSC patient then seizure free. Sequencing was performed with immunoSEQ multiplex PCR; in TCRdb, only in-frame clones are kept and a portion is missing. The data show 340,000 or so clones, with over 90% seen just once and 5% to 7% held by the top ten. The sample consisted of peripheral blood, taken approximately 5 months after surgery. The receptors were sampled from a boy under two years old with tuberous sclerosis and intractable seizures.

The rearrangement links TRBV30 to TRBJ2-5; possible D gene TRBD1, 6 bases. The ends were cut back, 3 bases at V and 2 bases at J, with 16 bases in the middle. The CDR3 is 15 residues long. CDR1 GTSNPN and CDR2 SVGIG come from the germline V gene (reference sequence). CDR3 DNA: TGTGCCTGGAGGGGGGCGAGACAGCATCAAGAGACCCAGTACTTC. It encodes CAWRGARQHQETQYF.

V and J are TRBV6-2 or TRBV6-3 and TRBJ1-1; 7 nucleotides line up with TRBD1. CDR1 and CDR2 from the germline V gene are MNHEY and SVGEGT. The CDR3 is made up of 15 amino acids. The junction had 11 bases not matched to a gene; V was cut back by 6 bases and J by 4 bases. CDR3 sequence reads: CASSPQGGQVTEAFF. CDR3 in DNA: TGTGCCAGCAGCCCCCAGGGGGGGCAAGTCACTGAAGCTTTCTTT.